This TCR beta chain was observed in a study of CD8 T cells in ankylosing spondylitis. Study findings and constraints: A motif of several highly homologous TCR beta variants was seen as apparently characteristic of ankylosing spondylitis blood.

This clonotype has a handful of counts. Its antigen is not identified. Germline V gives CDR1 DFQATT, CDR2 SNEGSKA (reference sequence). The CDR3 runs 13 residues. Trimming cost V 5 bases and J 0 bases, with 11 bases left between them. Via MiXCR, TCRdb re-called the 5' RACE reads, giving one row per CDR3 protein. The sample has roughly 490,000 distinct CDR3 sequences; 5.3% are singletons. The TCR was taken from a male donor with ankylosing spondylitis. The rearrangement joins TRBV20-1 to TRBJ2-7; no clear D gene. Material for sequencing was blood, either unsorted or a sorted T cell fraction (not recorded which). In nucleotides, the CDR3 is TGCAGTGCTCGAATCCGGTCCTCCTACGAGCAGTACTTC. Amino acids: CSARIRSSYEQYF.